This is a list of T cell receptor beta chains from one sample in a study of shared clonotypes between healthy human individuals. Some clones are missing from TCRdb's copy, which holds only in-frame ones; the method was immunoSEQ multiplex PCR. The sample includes hundreds of thousands of clones, approximately 97% of them seen just once. Sequencing input: naive CD8+ T cells sorted from blood. The receptors were sampled from a man aged 30-40 years in good health. Each CDR3 is given with its conserved first and last residue. The D gene is left open where the match is weak. Part of the rows lack a size; the others show once, few, many or a class for expanded clones.

clone_size: NA
v_call: TRBV5-6
d_call: NA
j_call: TRBJ1-1
cdr3_aa: CASSLVSGNMNTEAFF
cdr3_nt: TGTGCCAGCAGCTTGGTGTCAGGAAATATGAACACTGAAGCTTTCTTT

clone_size: NA
v_call: TRBV29-1
d_call: TRBD2
j_call: TRBJ2-3
cdr3_aa: CSVLGTGTSGSWDTQYF
cdr3_nt: TGCAGCGTTTTAGGGACAGGGACTAGCGGGAGTTGGGATACGCAGTATTTT

clone_size: NA
v_call: TRBV27
d_call: TRBD1
j_call: TRBJ2-1
cdr3_aa: CASSLALDRVTLPNYNEQFF
cdr3_nt: TGTGCCAGCAGTTTAGCGTTGGACAGGGTCACCCTTCCCAACTACAATGAGCAGTTCTTC

clone_size: once
v_call: TRBV5-6
d_call: NA
j_call: TRBJ2-5
cdr3_aa: CASSLSTRAVRETQYF
cdr3_nt: TGTGCCAGCAGCTTGTCGACCAGGGCGGTGAGGGAGACCCAGTACTTC

clone_size: NA
v_call: TRBV7-9
d_call: NA
j_call: TRBJ2-7
cdr3_aa: CASSLITDISYEQYF
cdr3_nt: TGTGCCAGCAGCTTGATCACGGACATATCCTACGAGCAGTACTTC

clone_size: NA
v_call: TRBV6-5
d_call: NA
j_call: TRBJ2-1
cdr3_aa: CASSYERGHNEQFF
cdr3_nt: TGTGCCAGCAGTTATGAGAGGGGCCACAATGAGCAGTTCTTC

clone_size: few
v_call: TRBV28
d_call: NA
j_call: TRBJ2-2
cdr3_aa: CASSFRGNGELFF
cdr3_nt: TGTGCCAGCAGTTTTAGAGGGAACGGGGAGCTGTTTTTT

clone_size: NA
v_call: TRBV9
d_call: TRBD1
j_call: TRBJ2-1
cdr3_aa: CASSVNRGTYNEQFF
cdr3_nt: TGTGCCAGCAGCGTAAACAGGGGCACCTACAATGAGCAGTTCTTC

clone_size: NA
v_call: TRBV14
d_call: TRBD1
j_call: TRBJ1-3
cdr3_aa: CASSQRDRGHGNTIYF
cdr3_nt: TGTGCCAGCAGCCAGAGGGACAGGGGCCATGGAAACACCATATATTTT

clone_size: NA
v_call: TRBV4-1
d_call: NA
j_call: TRBJ1-1
cdr3_aa: CASSQRGWAEENTEAFF
cdr3_nt: TGCGCCAGCAGCCAACGAGGTTGGGCCGAGGAGAACACTGAAGCTTTCTTT

clone_size: NA
v_call: TRBV15
d_call: NA
j_call: TRBJ1-2
cdr3_aa: CATSRVTFVQGTNSANYGYTF
cdr3_nt: TGTGCCACCAGCAGAGTCACGTTTGTCCAGGGGACAAATTCAGCTAACTATGGCTACACCTTC

clone_size: NA
v_call: TRBV25-1
d_call: NA
j_call: TRBJ2-7
cdr3_aa: CASSAGYEQYF
cdr3_nt: TGTGCCAGCAGTGCGGGATACGAGCAGTACTTC

clone_size: NA
v_call: TRBV7-3
d_call: NA
j_call: TRBJ2-1
cdr3_aa: CASSLIGQGDEQFF
cdr3_nt: TGTGCCAGCAGCTTAATTGGCCAGGGCGATGAGCAGTTCTTC